The 21 T cell receptor beta chains below were found in one sample sequenced in a study of type 1 regulatory T cells (dated by TCRdb to about 2021). The study at large found these results: A more restricted TCR repertoire was observed in Tr1 cells than in non-Tr1 cells, and this restriction was interpreted in the study as alloantigen-induced clonal expansion.

These receptors' targets are unknown. Data came from an Illumina MiSeq. TCRdb reanalyzed the raw reads on its own, using fastp at Q25 for trimming and MiXCR for clone calling, and kept in-frame beta chains. Each CDR3 protein appears once, grouped with its most common genes and DNA. This sample lists tens of thousands of distinct CDR3 sequences; around 20% were detected once. The top ten constitute 8% to 9% of the sample. The specimen was cultured type 1 regulatory T (Tr1) cells, either the whole culture or a sorted fraction (not recorded which). What this sample's cell subset or site label stands for: type 1 regulatory T cells sorted from the T-allo10 product. Receptors originate from a human donor in good health.

This clonotype has ten or more counts. The V gene is TRBV6-6, the J gene TRBJ2-7; TRBD2 matches at 11 bases. There are 15 residues in the CDR3. The V and J ends lost 5 bases and 2 bases, in that order; junction bases with no gene match: 5. The V gene's germline CDR1 is MNHNY and CDR2 SVGAGI (reference sequence). The CDR3 DNA reads as TGTGCCAGCAGTAATCCGGGACTAGCGGCCTACGAGCAGTACTTC. It translates to CASSNPGLAAYEQYF.

Details on this clonotype: The junction departs from germline at one end; a sequencing error may be responsible. J is TRBJ2-5 and V is TRBV7-7; no firm D call. CDR1 is SSHAT, CDR2 FNYEAQ, per germline (reference sequence). This CDR3 comprises 15 residues. CDR3 region: CASSYPQKWGETQYF. In DNA form, the CDR3 reads TGTGCTAGCAGCTACCCGCAGAAGTGGGGAGAGACCCAGTACTTC.

This clonotype was found once. This chain links TRBV7-6 with TRBJ1-2; 7 positions match TRBD1. Germline CDR1 is SGHVS and CDR2 is FNYEAQ. After removal of 2 bases from V and 0 bases from J, the junction contained 9 bases not matched to a gene. The CDR3 covers 17 residues. The DNA of the CDR3 is TGTGCCAGCAGCTTAACCTCCGGGACAGCGACTAACTATGGCTACACCTTC. Translation: CASSLTSGTATNYGYTF.

This clonotype turned up a few times. The V and J genes are TRBV29-1 and TRBJ1-3; weak D call: TRBD1 (5 bases). Germline V gene lookup returns CDR1 SQVTM and CDR2 ANQGSEA. CDR3 length equals 17 residues. V was trimmed by 1 base and J by 0 bases, leaving 16 bases between them. The CDR3 reads CSVEGGRLLSSGNTIYF. The CDR3 bases are TGCAGCGTTGAAGGGGGACGGCTCCTCAGCTCTGGAAACACCATATATTTT.

The chain couples TRBV12-3 or TRBV12-4 to TRBJ2-2; D unresolved. With 1 base removed from V and 2 bases from J, the gap between germline ends came to 5 bases. This CDR3 region has 14 residues. CDR3 in amino acids: CASSLELNTGELFF. CDR3 coding DNA: TGTGCCAGCAGTTTAGAGTTAAACACCGGGGAGCTGTTTTTT.

The rearrangement links TRBV9 to TRBJ2-1; D uncertain. CDR1 is SGDLS, CDR2 YYNGEE, per germline. V gave up 0 bases and J gave up 7 bases, with 17 bases separating them. The CDR3 spans 16 residues. CDR3: CASSVGGLRVQNEQFF. The DNA for the CDR3 is TGTGCCAGCAGCGTAGGTGGGCTTAGGGTCCAAAATGAGCAGTTCTTC.

The sample holds a few counts of this clonotype. This chain uses TRBV29-1 with TRBJ2-1, with 7 bases that match TRBD2. The trim removed 5 bases at V and 3 bases at J, leaving 4 bases unmatched. The CDR3 totals 13 residues. The germline V gene has CDR1 SQVTM and CDR2 ANQGSEA. The CDR3 region has the DNA TGCAGCGTTTCAGCGGGGTTCTACAATGAGCAGTTCTTC. Protein sequence: CSVSAGFYNEQFF.

The chain has TRBV29-1 and TRBJ1-2, with TRBD1 matching over 7 bases. This CDR3 has 13 amino acids. CDR1 and CDR2 (germline): SQVTM, ANQGSEA. V lost 6 bases and J lost 4; bases outside the gene matches: 8. The CDR3 reads CSVSTGMGYGYTF. The CDR3 coding sequence is TGCAGCGTGTCGACAGGGATGGGCTATGGCTACACCTTC.

V is TRBV20-1 and J is TRBJ2-1, with 11 bases identical to TRBD2. J gave up 7 bases and V 3 bases, and 8 bases lay outside the gene matches. CDR3 length: 15 amino acids. Looked up from germline, CDR1 is DFQATT and CDR2 is SNEGSKA (reference sequence). The CDR3 region is CSASFSGRAGNEQFF. CDR3 in DNA: TGCAGTGCTAGTTTTAGCGGGAGGGCCGGTAATGAGCAGTTCTTC.

This clonotype was observed a handful of times. The CDR3 bases are TGCAGCGTTGGTGTGTCGGCCTACCCCTACGAGCAGTACTTC. The encoded protein is CSVGVSAYPYEQYF. The chain uses TRBV29-1 and TRBJ2-7, with D uncertain. The CDR3 covers 14 residues. From germline, CDR1 is SQVTM and CDR2 ANQGSEA. Trimming took off 4 bases at V and 2 bases at J, with 15 bases between the two ends.

This clonotype was seen many times. This chain uses TRBV20-1 with TRBJ2-7; 8 bases are shared with TRBD2. The CDR3 totals 12 residues. Germline loops: CDR1 DFQATT, CDR2 SNEGSKA (reference sequence). Unmatched junction bases numbered 10, after V lost 8 bases and J lost 7 bases. CDR3 nucleotides: TGCAGTCTCAGCGGGAGAACTGGTGAGCAGTACTTC. Protein sequence: CSLSGRTGEQYF.

The V and J genes are TRBV3-1 and TRBJ2-7; 7 bases agree with TRBD2. Germline CDR1 LGHDT, CDR2 YNNKEL (reference sequence). J was trimmed by 6 bases and V by 4 bases; bases with no gene match: 12. This CDR3 comprises 15 residues. The CDR3 region has the DNA TGTGCCAGCAGCCGCGGAGCGAGCGGGATACCCGAGCAGTACTTC. Protein sequence: CASSRGASGIPEQYF.

The chain uses TRBV10-3 and TRBJ1-2; maybe TRBD1 (5 bases). Looked up from germline, CDR1 is ENHRY and CDR2 is SYGVKD. The CDR3 extends over 17 amino acids. Trimming took 8 bases from V and 0 from J, leaving 22 bases between them. As DNA, the CDR3 is TGTGCCATCTCCGCAGGGACTTTTCAACCAGCTAACTATGGCTACACCTTC. Protein product: CAISAGTFQPANYGYTF.

The genes are TRBV27 and TRBJ1-1; 9 nucleotides align to TRBD1. The CDR3 has 14 amino acids. J gave up 0 bases and V 6 bases, and 2 bases lay outside the gene matches. Looked up from germline, CDR1 is MNHEY and CDR2 is SMNVEV (reference sequence). The CDR3 bases are TGTGCCAGCAGACGACAGGGGGTGAACACTGAAGCTTTCTTT. Translated: CASRRQGVNTEAFF.

The chain is built from TRBV29-1 and TRBJ1-1; D not resolved. The CDR3 is 12 amino acids. Germline CDR1 SQVTM, CDR2 ANQGSEA. V dropped 0 bases and J dropped 2 bases, with 4 bases sitting between them. The CDR3 DNA reads as TGCAGCGTTGAAGACCTAAACACTGAAGCTTTCTTT. It codes for CSVEDLNTEAFF. The variable domain in full, with the rest retrieved from reference TRBV29-1 and TRBJ1-1, is SAVISQKPSRDICQRGTSLTIQCQVDSQVTMMFWYRQQPGQSLTLIATANQGSEATYESGFVIDKFPISRPNLTFSTLTVSNMSPEDSSIYLCSVEDLNTEAFFGQGTRLTVV.

The chain links TRBV28 to TRBJ1-2, with 7 bases fitting TRBD1. V lost 6 bases and J lost 7; bases outside the gene matches: 2. CDR3 length: 11 residues. Per the germline V gene, CDR1 is MDHEN and CDR2 is SYDVKM. The CDR3 sequence: CASSQGVGYTF. The CDR3 coding sequence is TGTGCCAGCAGCCAGGGGGTTGGCTACACCTTC.

Only a few counts were recorded for this clonotype. This sequence joins TRBV24-1 and TRBJ2-3; no firm D call. V lost 3 bases and J lost 2, with 11 bases in between. Germline V lookup: CDR1 KGHDR, CDR2 SFDVKD. This CDR3 contains 15 residues. The CDR3 DNA is TGTGCCACCAGTGATCCCGACCATAACACAGATACGCAGTATTTT. Its translation: CATSDPDHNTDTQYF.

The V and J genes are TRBV14 and TRBJ1-5, with unresolved D. Trimming cost V 3 bases and J 6 bases, with 9 bases left between them. The CDR3 has 13 residues. Looked up from germline, CDR1 is SGHDN and CDR2 is FVKESK. The CDR3 loop is CASSQGWAQPQHF. CDR3 in DNA: TGTGCCAGCAGCCAGGGGTGGGCTCAGCCCCAGCATTTT.

This clonotype was seen just once. The genes are TRBV15 and TRBJ2-3; weak D call: TRBD2 (6 bases). The length of the CDR3 is 18 residues. Germline V gene lookup returns CDR1 LNHNV and CDR2 YYDKDF (reference sequence). The V end lost 5 bases, the J end lost 3 bases, and 24 bases lay between the germline ends. CDR3 coding DNA: TGTGCCACCAGCCCGAGGAGGGGCCCTGAGGGGCTGACAGATACGCAGTATTTT. The encoded protein is CATSPRRGPEGLTDTQYF.

V and J are TRBV5-1 and TRBJ2-5; D unclear. The CDR3 is made up of 14 amino acids. The V end lost 0 bases, the J end lost 4 bases, and 10 bases lay between the germline ends. The V gene's germline CDR1 is SGHRS and CDR2 YFSETQ. CDR3: CASSLGTAPETQYF. The CDR3, as DNA: TGCGCCAGCAGCTTGGGGACCGCACCAGAGACCCAGTACTTC.

This clonotype was detected only a few times. This sequence joins TRBV24-1 and TRBJ2-2, with 8 bases identical to TRBD1. V trimming: 4 bases; J trimming: 5 bases; junction bases outside the gene matches: 5. The CDR3 length is 15 residues. Germline loops: CDR1 KGHDR, CDR2 SFDVKD. The CDR3 DNA reads as TGTGCCACCAGTGACCGGGACAGGATAACCGGGGAGCTGTTTTTT. Translating gives CATSDRDRITGELFF.